The 17 T cell receptor beta chains below come from one sample, sequenced in a study of T cell responses to AZD1222 COVID-19 vaccine. Libraries were prepared by immunoSEQ multiplex PCR; TCRdb keeps only in-frame clonotypes and omits some of them. This sample has fewer than 85,000 clones, with 80% to 90% found just once. This specimen consisted of peripheral blood, obtained on day 0 of AZD1222 vaccination. The receptors here all came from an adult in good health.

V and J are TRBV9 and TRBJ2-2; D ambiguous. The germline V gene has CDR1 SGDLS and CDR2 YYNGEE. The CDR3 has 14 amino acids. V shed 2 bases and J shed 7 bases, with 12 bases lying between them. CDR3 residues: CASSVAIEVGELFF. In DNA, the CDR3 is TGTGCCAGCAGCGTGGCCATAGAGGTCGGGGAGCTGTTTTTT.

The rearrangement joins TRBV7-2 to TRBJ1-3; D is uncertain. The CDR3 runs 13 residues. V was cut by 1 base and J by 5 bases, with 6 bases left in between. Germline CDR1 is SGHTA and CDR2 is FQGNSA. The CDR3 region is CASSLGPRNTIYF. In nucleotides, the CDR3 is TGTGCCAGCAGCTTAGGGCCTCGAAACACCATATATTTT.

V and J are TRBV21-1 and TRBJ2-2; the table gives TRBD1 as D, unverified against the DNA. TRBV21-1 is deemed a pseudogene. The CDR3 consists of 17 residues. The CDR3 nucleotides read TGTGCCAGCAGCAGACAGGGTCCCGAGTTGGACACCGGGGAGCTGTTTTTT. This codes for CASSRQGPELDTGELFF.

The chain has TRBV9 and TRBJ1-2; the match to TRBD1 covers 7 bases. Germline assignment: CDR1 SGDLS and CDR2 YYNGEE. The CDR3 is made up of 15 amino acids. The V segment lost 0 bases and the J segment 5 bases; nucleotides outside the gene matches: 7. Here the CDR3 reads CASSVGGGQTYGYTF. The CDR3 coding sequence is TGTGCCAGCAGCGTAGGGGGGGGACAGACGTATGGCTACACCTTC.

The chain combines TRBV6-5 with TRBJ1-1; no definite D call. The CDR3 spans 14 residues. V lost 2 bases, J lost 5 bases, and 12 bases lay in between. Per the germline V gene, CDR1 is MNHEY and CDR2 is SVGAGI. The CDR3 loop reads CASSYVGLGTEAFF. DNA of the CDR3: TGTGCCAGCAGTTACGTGGGCCTGGGGACTGAAGCTTTCTTT.

This clone has more than one count but fewer than ten. The V gene is TRBV6-4, the J gene TRBJ2-2; D unresolved. This CDR3 is built from 15 residues. V lost 0 bases and J 4 bases, leaving 9 bases between the germline ends. In germline, CDR1 is MRHNA, CDR2 SNTAGT. The CDR3 region is CASSDSAGSTGELFF. For the CDR3, the DNA is TGTGCCAGCAGTGACTCGGCCGGTAGCACCGGGGAGCTGTTTTTT.

This clone was counted a single time. V is TRBV5-1 and J is TRBJ2-3; maybe TRBD1 (6 bases). Trimming stripped 3 bases from V and 2 bases from J, with 10 bases between. The CDR3 sequence is 14 residues long. CDR1 is SGHRS, CDR2 YFSETQ, per germline. The CDR3 DNA is TGCGCCAGCAGCTATGCAGGGGCCACAGATACGCAGTATTTT. Translated, it gives CASSYAGATDTQYF.

V gene TRBV1 combines with J gene TRBJ2-7; the table calls TRBD2, which could not be checked here. TRBV1 is designated a pseudogene. CDR3 size: 19 residues. CDR3 sequence (DNA): TGCACCAGCAGCCCAAAAAGACGCGGACTAGCGCATGTTCGGGACGAGCAGTACTTC. Its translation is CTSSPKRRGLAHVRDEQYF.

This sequence joins TRBV4-2 and TRBJ2-7; 9 bases match TRBD2. With V trimmed by 2 bases and J by 7 bases, 15 bases remained unmatched. Germline V gene sequence: CDR1 LGHNA, CDR2 YNFKEQ. This CDR3 is 17 amino acids long. For the CDR3, the DNA is TGTGCCAGCAGCCAAAGGCTTGCGGGAGGGGCTAGAGATGAGCAGTACTTC. Encoded protein: CASSQRLAGGARDEQYF.

The table lists this clone with a count of one. The chain recombines TRBV24-1 with TRBJ1-5, with no clear D. The CDR3 is 14 amino acids. CDR1 is KGHDR, CDR2 SFDVKD, per germline. V was pared by 5 bases and J by 0 bases, with 7 bases between. The chain's CDR3 is CATSGQYSNQPQHF. The CDR3 DNA is TGTGCCACCAGTGGCCAGTATAGCAATCAGCCCCAGCATTTT.

The chain has TRBV30 and TRBJ2-7; D possibly corresponds to TRBD1 (5 bases). Trimming pared 0 bases from V and 2 bases from J, leaving 5 bases between. Germline assignment: CDR1 GTSNPN and CDR2 SVGIG (reference sequence). This CDR3 contains 12 residues. This CDR3 is CAWSVTAYEQYF. The CDR3 bases are TGTGCCTGGAGTGTGACAGCCTACGAGCAGTACTTC.

The rearrangement uses TRBV6-1 and TRBJ1-1; weak D call: TRBD1 (5 bases). Between the trimmed V and J ends, which lost 2 bases and 3 bases, there was a span of 10 bases. CDR1 is MNHNS, CDR2 SASEGT, per germline. The CDR3 consists of 14 residues. CDR3 sequence reads: CASSERGGDTEAFF. The CDR3 nucleotides read TGTGCCAGCAGTGAACGGGGAGGGGACACTGAAGCTTTCTTT.

The rearrangement links TRBV5-1 to TRBJ1-6; 9 nucleotides agree with TRBD1. V lost 4 bases to trimming and J lost 5 bases; unmatched junction nucleotides: 10. The CDR3 covers 17 residues. Germline V gene sequence: CDR1 SGHRS, CDR2 YFSETQ. As DNA, the CDR3 is TGCGCCAGCAGCGTCAATTTACAGGGGGCACATAATTCACCCCTCCACTTT. It yields the protein CASSVNLQGAHNSPLHF.

The chain has TRBV7-9 and TRBJ2-2, with D possibly being TRBD1 (5 bases). Trimming took 0 bases from V and 6 from J, leaving 5 bases between them. The germline V gene encodes CDR1 SEHNR and CDR2 FQNEAQ (reference sequence). The CDR3 totals 13 residues. The CDR3 is CASSLAGAGELFF. CDR3 sequence (DNA): TGTGCCAGCAGCTTAGCAGGGGCCGGGGAGCTGTTTTTT.

The rearrangement links TRBV14 to TRBJ2-1; 12 bases fit TRBD2. The V gene end was trimmed by 4 bases and the J gene end by 5 bases; junction bases not matched to a gene: 6. Germline V gene data show CDR1 as SGHDN and CDR2 as FVKESK. CDR3 length: 16 amino acids. The CDR3, as DNA: TGTGCCAGCAGCCTTATGACTAGCGGGAGTCACAATGAGCAGTTCTTC. Its translation: CASSLMTSGSHNEQFF.

The genes are TRBV15 and TRBJ1-5, with a possible D match to TRBD1 (5 bases). Trimming took off 4 bases at V and 0 bases at J, with 13 bases between the two ends. Germline values: CDR1 LNHNV, CDR2 YYDKDF (reference sequence). The CDR3 totals 16 residues. CDR3 in amino acids: CATSTEGAYSNQPQHF. CDR3 DNA: TGTGCCACCAGCACAGAAGGGGCCTATAGCAATCAGCCCCAGCATTTT.

The rearrangement joins TRBV27 to TRBJ2-7; 9 bases fit TRBD1. This CDR3 has 17 amino acids. Germline trimming cut 5 bases from V and 5 bases from J; bases unmatched to any gene: 16. Germline CDR1 MNHEY, CDR2 SMNVEV (reference sequence). CDR3 coding DNA: TGTGCCAGCAGTCTAATCACACCGGGACAGGGTGGGCACGAGCAGTACTTC. Translated, it gives CASSLITPGQGGHEQYF.